These 18 T cell receptor beta chains were all obtained from the same sample, sequenced in a study of T cells in tuberculosis. Assay used: immunoSEQ multiplex PCR; TCRdb lists only in-frame clones, some missing. The sample has under 25,000 clones; around 97% are singletons. Sequences were obtained from PBMCs. The receptors shown here come from a donor between 10 and 35 years old with latent tuberculosis or without tuberculosis infection.

The V and J genes are TRBV7-2 and TRBJ1-1, with a weak D call TRBD1 (6 bases). V lost 5 bases, J lost 1 base, and 8 bases lay in between. The V gene's germline CDR1 is SGHTA and CDR2 FQGNSA. The CDR3 is 13 residues long. The CDR3: CASSIQGNTEAFF. The CDR3 DNA is TGTGCCAGCAGCATACAGGGGAACACTGAAGCTTTCTTT.

The chain is built from TRBV6-1 and TRBJ1-4, with D perhaps matching TRBD1 (5 bases). V was trimmed by 7 bases and J by 5 bases, leaving 14 bases between them. The germline V gene encodes CDR1 MNHNS and CDR2 SASEGT. The CDR3 length is 14 residues. CDR3 in DNA: TGTGCCAGCAAGTTTGGGGCGGTGAATGAAAAACTGTTTTTT. Encoded protein: CASKFGAVNEKLFF.

The chain is built from TRBV9 and TRBJ2-7, with 10 bases fitting TRBD1. V lost 0 bases, J lost 5 bases, and 5 bases stayed unmatched. Germline V CDR1 and CDR2: SGDLS, YYNGEE. The CDR3 is made up of 15 amino acids. The CDR3 region is CASSVEGTGVDEQYF. CDR3 DNA: TGTGCCAGCAGCGTAGAAGGGACAGGGGTCGACGAGCAGTACTTC.

This chain uses TRBV5-1 with TRBJ2-1; TRBD2 might be the D (6 bases). This CDR3 contains 14 residues. Germline values: CDR1 SGHRS, CDR2 YFSETQ. V dropped 1 base and J dropped 6 bases, with 11 bases sitting between them. The CDR3 region is CASSLPSSVNEQFF. The CDR3 bases are TGCGCCAGCAGCTTGCCGTCTAGCGTCAATGAGCAGTTCTTC. The whole variable domain, remainder taken from reference TRBV5-1 and TRBJ2-1, is KAGVTQTPRYLIKTRGQQVTLSCSPISGHRSVSWYQQTPGQGLQFLFEYFSETQRNKGNFPGRFSGRQFSNSRSEMNVSTLELGDSALYLCASSLPSSVNEQFFGPGTRLTVL.

The chain recombines TRBV4-2 with TRBJ2-2, with TRBD2 identical over 16 bases. V was clipped by 4 bases and J by 2 bases; unmatched bases: 13. There are 21 residues in the CDR3. CDR1 is LGHNA and CDR2 is YNFKEQ in the germline V gene. The CDR3 DNA follows: TGTGCCAGCAGCCCAGGGACTAGCGGGGGGGTTTCGGAAAAAAACACCGGGGAGCTGTTTTTT. This translates into CASSPGTSGGVSEKNTGELFF.

This chain links TRBV11-2 with TRBJ1-1, with 9 bases aligning to TRBD1. V shed 0 bases and J 5 bases; nucleotides not matched to a gene: 4. The CDR3 length is 15 residues. The germline gives CDR1 SGHAT, CDR2 FQNNGV. The DNA for the CDR3 is TGTGCCAGCAGCTTAGAAGGAGGGACAGGGACTGAAGCTTTCTTT. It encodes CASSLEGGTGTEAFF.

This clone was observed once. This rearrangement joins TRBV4-1 to TRBJ1-3; 7 nucleotides align to TRBD1. The CDR3 is made up of 18 amino acids. The trim removed 0 bases at V and 5 bases at J, leaving 13 bases unmatched. Germline V gene sequence: CDR1 MGHRA, CDR2 YSYEKL. Written as DNA, the CDR3 is TGCGCCAGCAGCCAAGAGCAAAATATCGACAGGGACCGAAACACCATATATTTT. This encodes CASSQEQNIDRDRNTIYF.

DNA of the CDR3: TGCGCCAGCAGCCTCGACAGGAGTCGAGGTGGCTACACCTTC. Amino acid sequence: CASSLDRSRGGYTF. The chain links TRBV5-1 to TRBJ1-2, with D tentatively TRBD1 (6 bases). Per germline, CDR1 SGHRS and CDR2 YFSETQ. The CDR3 totals 14 residues. The germline V and J ends were trimmed by 4 bases and 7 bases, with 17 bases remaining between them.

The chain is built from TRBV28 and TRBJ2-3; 11 bases agree with TRBD2. V lost 5 bases to trimming and J lost 3 bases; unmatched junction nucleotides: 1. This CDR3 is built from 14 residues. Germline-derived CDR1 and CDR2 are MDHEN and SYDVKM. The CDR3, as DNA: TGTGCCAGCAGTCGACTAGCGGGGACAGATACGCAGTATTTT. This gives the protein CASSRLAGTDTQYF.

This clone was detected once. The CDR3 protein is CASSPGAGYNEQFF. The CDR3, as DNA: TGTGCCAGCAGTCCTGGGGCAGGGTACAATGAGCAGTTCTTC. The rearrangement uses TRBV27 and TRBJ2-1; TRBD1 might be the D (5 bases). V dropped 5 bases and J dropped 4 bases, with 12 bases sitting between them. CDR3 length equals 14 residues. Per the germline V gene, CDR1 is MNHEY and CDR2 is SMNVEV (reference sequence).

This clone has a single count. The chain joins TRBV25-1 to TRBJ1-1; D not certain. The V gene lost 1 base and the J gene lost 0 bases, with 12 bases spanning the gap. The CDR3 length is 16 residues. Per germline, CDR1 MGHDK and CDR2 SYGVNS. CDR3 sequence (DNA): TGTGCCAGCAGTGAATCCGGTCGAGGGATGAACACTGAAGCTTTCTTT. Protein: CASSESGRGMNTEAFF.

V usage is TRBV30 and J usage is TRBJ2-7; 8 bases are a match to TRBD1. V trimming: 5 bases; J trimming: 7 bases; junction bases outside the gene matches: 13. Germline CDR1 GTSNPN, CDR2 SVGIG (reference sequence). The CDR3 runs to 14 residues. CDR3 bases: TGTGCCTGGTTAGGACAGGGAGACTTGAGGGAGCAGTACTTC. It is translated as CAWLGQGDLREQYF.

The chain has TRBV7-2 and TRBJ1-3; D gene uncertain. The CDR3 spans 14 residues. V was cut by 4 bases and J by 0 bases, with 7 bases left in between. Germline V lookup: CDR1 SGHTA, CDR2 FQGNSA. CDR3: CASSWESSGNTIYF. For the CDR3, the DNA is TGTGCCAGCAGCTGGGAGAGCTCTGGAAACACCATATATTTT.

The chain carries TRBV10-2 and TRBJ2-2, with D possibly matching TRBD2 (6 bases). Germline CDR1 and CDR2: WSHSY and SAAADI. Deletions cut 7 bases from V and 5 bases from J, with 8 bases between. The CDR3 length is 12 residues. The CDR3 here is CASNGLTGELFF. CDR3 in DNA: TGCGCCAGCAACGGACTAACCGGGGAGCTGTTTTTT.

The chain combines TRBV12-1 with TRBJ1-5; TRBD1, the D gene given by the table, was not confirmed from the DNA. TRBV12-1 is shown as a pseudogene. The CDR3 length is 14 residues. The CDR3 loop is CASSPGQDNQPQHF. In nucleotides, the CDR3 is TGTGCCAGCAGCCCTGGACAGGACAATCAGCCCCAGCATTTT.

The chain uses TRBV10-2 and TRBJ1-1, with 11 bases lining up with TRBD1. Germline V gene lookup returns CDR1 WSHSY and CDR2 SAAADI. This CDR3 has 15 amino acids. The V and J ends lost 3 bases and 5 bases, in that order; junction bases with no gene match: 5. CDR3 in amino acids: CASSDGQGAYTEAFF. The CDR3 nucleotides are TGCGCCAGCAGTGACGGACAGGGGGCTTATACTGAAGCTTTCTTT.

The V gene is TRBV29-1, the J gene TRBJ1-2; D is uncertain. V shed 4 bases and J shed 8 bases, with 17 bases lying between them. The CDR3 is 13 amino acids. Germline V gene lookup returns CDR1 SQVTM and CDR2 ANQGSEA. The CDR3 DNA sequence: TGCAGCGTTGTAGCATCTCACGAAGCGGGCTACACCTTC. Its protein product is CSVVASHEAGYTF. Combining the CDR3 with reference TRBV29-1 and TRBJ1-2 gives the whole variable domain SAVISQKPSRDICQRGTSLTIQCQVDSQVTMMFWYRQQPGQSLTLIATANQGSEATYESGFVIDKFPISRPNLTFSTLTVSNMSPEDSSIYLCSVVASHEAGYTFGSGTRLTVV.

This clone was detected once. The chain joins TRBV30 to TRBJ2-7; 8 nucleotides agree with TRBD1. V shed 4 bases and J 3 bases; nucleotides not matched to a gene: 5. Germline CDR1 GTSNPN, CDR2 SVGIG (reference sequence). The CDR3 extends over 13 amino acids. In DNA form, the CDR3 reads TGTGCCTGGAAAAAAGGACAGGGCTACGAGCAGTACTTC. Translating it yields CAWKKGQGYEQYF.